The 27 T cell receptor beta chains listed next were all sequenced from one sample in a study of T cells in women clearing cervical HPV infection (dated by TCRdb to the late 2010s). Preparation of the library involved the immunoSEQ multiplex PCR assay. This immuneACCESS table, as held by TCRdb, lists in-frame sequences with V and J called but not all clones. Of the missing ones, under half trace to an unresolved V gene in checked studies; the others have no known cause. For this sample, the table gives some 25,000 clones. The ten largest account for 3.5% to 4% of the sample. The sequenced sample was blood buffy coat. Source of these receptors: a woman between 18 and 70 years old with a cervical HPV16 infection that either progressed to CIN3+ or cleared (not recorded which).

Concerning this clone: The read stops 3 residues short of the end of the CDR3; the missing end is completed from the germline J gene. V usage is TRBV20-1 and J usage is TRBJ2-7, with 11 bases fitting TRBD2. After removal of 3 bases from V and 2 bases from J, the junction contained 3 bases not matched to a gene. The CDR3 loop spans 14 amino acids. Germline lookup yields CDR1 DFQATT and CDR2 SNEGSKA (reference sequence). The CDR3: CSARTSGEAYEQYF. The covered CDR3 bases are TGCAGTGCTAGGACTAGCGGGGAGGCCTACGAG.

As concerns this clone: The read finishes 3 residues shy of the CDR3 end, and the germline J gene is used to complete it. This chain connects TRBV20-1 to TRBJ2-3; 13 bases fit TRBD2. CDR3 size: 17 residues. V shed 3 bases, J shed 2 bases, and the junction held 8 bases outside the gene matches. Germline V CDR1 and CDR2: DFQATT, SNEGSKA (reference sequence). CDR3 amino acids: CSASTGLAGSPTDTQYF. CDR3 bases read: TGCAGTGCTAGTACGGGACTAGCGGGGTCACCCACAGATACG.

A note on this clone: The read halts 3 residues ahead of the CDR3 end, with the missing end drawn from the germline J gene. The chain links TRBV9 to TRBJ2-5; D is possibly TRBD1 or TRBD2 (5 bases each). V gave up 0 bases and J gave up 4 bases, with 10 bases separating them. CDR3 length: 14 residues. Germline CDR1 and CDR2: SGDLS and YYNGEE. Incomplete CDR3 DNA: TGTGCCAGCAGCGTAGAGAGGGGCTCAGAGACC. Its protein product is CASSVERGSET. The complete CDR3 sequence is CASSVERGSETQYF.

Of note for this clone: A junction boundary mismatches the germline segment, possibly from a read error. The CDR3 end falls 3 residues outside the read, so it is completed with the germline J gene. The chain joins TRBV4-2 to TRBJ2-5, with 10 bases lining up with TRBD2. Germline lookup yields CDR1 LGHNA and CDR2 YNFKEQ. The CDR3 runs to 18 residues. The sequenced part of the CDR3 DNA is TGCGCCAGCAGCCAAGGGCCGTTTAGCGGGGGGTCAGCAGAGACC. This codes for CASSQGPFSGGSAET. From start to end, the CDR3 is CASSQGPFSGGSAETQYF.

On this clone itself: The read gets to within 3 residues of the CDR3 end, and the germline J gene fills in the rest. V and J are TRBV6-2 or TRBV6-3 and TRBJ1-2; no clear D gene. Germline V gives CDR1 MNHEY, CDR2 SVGEGT. The CDR3 loop spans 12 amino acids. The sequenced CDR3 bases are TGTGCCAGCAGTTACCCCTCCTACGAC. It yields the protein CASSYPSYD. The CDR3, in full, reads CASSYPSYDYTF.

Of note for this clone: The sequenced fragment ends 3 residues before the CDR3 boundary, so the rest is inferred from the germline J gene. V and J are TRBV9 and TRBJ2-2, with 11 bases fitting TRBD2. V shed 5 bases, J shed 3 bases, and the junction held 3 bases outside the gene matches. Germline V gene data show CDR1 as SGDLS and CDR2 as YYNGEE. The length of the CDR3 is 15 residues. CDR3 DNA (partial): TGTGCCAGCAGTCTAGCGGGGGGCCACACCGGGGAG. Its translation is CASSLAGGHTGE. The full CDR3 protein is CASSLAGGHTGELFF. Drawing the rest from reference TRBV9 and TRBJ2-2, the complete variable domain is DSGVTQTPKHLITATGQRVTLRCSPRSGDLSVYWYQQSLDQGLQFLIQYYNGEERAKGNILERFSAQQFPDLHSELNLSSLELGDSALYFCASSLAGGHTGELFFGEGSRLTVL.

In regard to this clone: Read data end 3 residues before the CDR3 end; the end is taken from the germline J gene. V usage is TRBV4-1 and J usage is TRBJ1-6, with D uncertain. The V and J ends lost 0 bases and 10 bases respectively, with 4 bases between them. The CDR3 has 12 residues. The germline CDR1 and CDR2 sequences are MGHRA and YSYEKL. CDR3 sequence reads: CASSQDPSPLHF. The covered CDR3 bases are TGCGCCAGCAGCCAAGATCCATCACCC.

As concerns this clone: The read terminates 3 residues ahead of where the CDR3 ends, so the germline J gene completes it. V is TRBV29-1 and J is TRBJ1-1; the match to TRBD1 covers 10 bases. The junction had 6 bases not matched to a gene; V was cut back by 2 bases and J by 0 bases. Per germline, CDR1 SQVTM and CDR2 ANQGSEA. This CDR3 has 16 amino acids. The CDR3 here is CSVERGDRGMNTEAFF. The part of the CDR3 DNA that was read is TGCAGCGTTGAACGGGGGGACAGGGGAATGAACACTGAA.

Comment on this clone: Read coverage stops 3 residues before the CDR3 terminus; the germline J gene supplies the remainder. The chain carries TRBV12-3 or TRBV12-4 and TRBJ2-3; 9 nucleotides match TRBD2. With 5 bases clipped from V and 7 bases from J, the junction kept 16 bases outside the gene matches. This CDR3 has 17 amino acids. The CDR3 region is CASSPPHRSGGKHTQYF. The CDR3 DNA, read in part, is TGTGCCAGCAGTCCCCCCCATCGCAGCGGGGGGAAGCATACG.

On this clone itself: Read sequence stops 3 residues before the CDR3 end, and the germline J gene provides the missing end. V and J are TRBV5-1 and TRBJ1-2, with 7 bases aligning to TRBD1. The CDR3 consists of 13 residues. The J segment lost 2 bases and the V segment lost 3 bases, leaving 1 base of the junction unmatched. CDR1 SGHRS and CDR2 YFSETQ come from the germline V gene. The CDR3 loop reads CASSSTGNYGYTF. The sequenced CDR3 bases are TGCGCCAGCAGCTCGACAGGGAACTATGGC.

In regard to this clone: The CDR3 goes on 3 residues after the read ends, and that part is filled in from the germline J gene. V gene TRBV6-2 or TRBV6-3 combines with J gene TRBJ2-2; 12 bases fit TRBD1. The CDR3 is made up of 16 amino acids. J was trimmed by 3 bases and V by 2 bases; bases with no gene match: 1. CDR1 MNHEY and CDR2 SVGEGT come from the germline V gene. The CDR3 here is CASSYGTGGYTGELFF. The part of the CDR3 DNA that was read is TGTGCCAGCAGTTACGGGACAGGGGGCTACACCGGGGAG.

A word on this clone: The observed sequence ends 3 residues before the CDR3 terminus, with the missing tail filled in from the germline J gene. The V gene is TRBV18, the J gene TRBJ1-2; the match to TRBD1 covers 7 bases. This CDR3 region has 15 residues. Germline V CDR1 and CDR2: KGHSH, LQKENI. This CDR3 is CASSPAGQVWYDYTF. The CDR3 DNA, read in part, is TGTGCCAGCTCACCAGCCGGACAGGTTTGGTACGAC.

Worth noting for this clone: The CDR3 goes on 3 residues after the read ends, and that part is filled in from the germline J gene. The chain is built from TRBV7-6 and TRBJ2-1; 8 bases agree with TRBD1. The V segment lost 3 bases and the J segment 7 bases; nucleotides outside the gene matches: 8. The CDR3 consists of 15 residues. Per the germline V gene, CDR1 is SGHVS and CDR2 is FNYEAQ. Incomplete CDR3 DNA: TGTGCCAGCAGCTTGTCGCCGGGACAGGCAAATGAG. It specifies CASSLSPGQANE. The CDR3 in full is CASSLSPGQANEQFF.

Details on this clone: The read ends 3 residues shy of where the CDR3 ends; the end is completed using the germline J gene. The chain employs TRBV12-3 or TRBV12-4 and TRBJ1-2; D unclear. Between the trimmed V and J ends, which lost 1 base and 3 bases, there was a span of 6 bases. The CDR3 totals 13 residues. CDR3 DNA (partial): TGTGCCAGCAGTTTAGTAGGGCACTATGGC. Protein product: CASSLVGHYG. The full CDR3 is CASSLVGHYGYTF.

Here the CDR3 reads CASSRTLAGGSYNEQFF. The part of the CDR3 DNA that was read is TGTGCCAGCAGTAGGACTTTAGCGGGGGGATCATACAATGAG. The chain uses TRBV6-2 or TRBV6-3 and TRBJ2-1, with 10 bases identical to TRBD2. The read halts 3 residues ahead of the CDR3 end, with the missing end drawn from the germline J gene. CDR1 and CDR2 from the germline V gene are MNHEY and SVGEGT. The V gene end was trimmed by 5 bases and the J gene end by 4 bases; junction bases not matched to a gene: 11. The CDR3 contains 17 residues.

Concerning this clone: The CDR3 end lies 3 residues beyond the end of the read and is filled in from the germline J gene. J is TRBJ1-1 and V is TRBV7-2; tentatively, D is TRBD1 (5 bases). Germline assignment: CDR1 SGHTA and CDR2 FQGNSA. V was clipped by 1 base and J by 0 bases, with 9 bases between them. The length of the CDR3 is 15 residues. The CDR3 sequence is CASSLGGVLNTEAFF. The covered CDR3 bases are TGTGCCAGCAGCTTAGGAGGGGTTTTGAACACTGAA.

A remark on this clone: The sequence runs out 3 residues before the end of the CDR3; the remainder is reconstructed from the germline J gene. The chain uses TRBV19 and TRBJ2-5, with 9 nucleotides matching TRBD2. The J segment lost 0 bases and the V segment lost 7 bases, leaving 12 bases of the junction unmatched. CDR3 length: 17 residues. Per germline, CDR1 LNHDA and CDR2 SQIVND (reference sequence). The DNA read from the CDR3 is TGTGCCAGTAACGGCGGGAGGGGGGGGAAGCACCAAGAGACC. Amino acids: CASNGGRGGKHQET. The whole CDR3 sequence is CASNGGRGGKHQETQYF.

Points on this clone: The CDR3 end is not reached by the read, which stops 3 residues before it; the germline J gene fills it in. V is TRBV20-1 and J is TRBJ1-1; weak D call: TRBD1 (5 bases). The length of the CDR3 is 12 residues. The V gene lost 6 bases and the J gene lost 4 bases, with 12 bases spanning the gap. CDR1 and CDR2 (germline): DFQATT, SNEGSKA (reference sequence). The CDR3 sequence: CSAPRGGTEAFF. The DNA read from the CDR3 is TGCAGTGCCCCACGCGGGGGCACTGAA.

With regard to this clone: The read finishes 3 residues shy of the CDR3 end, and the germline J gene is used to complete it. The gene calls are TRBV5-6 and TRBJ2-1; 11 bases are shared with TRBD2. Germline trimming cut 4 bases from V and 6 bases from J; bases unmatched to any gene: 3. Germline assignment: CDR1 SGHDT and CDR2 YYEEEE. This CDR3 spans 14 amino acids. This CDR3 is CASSTGLAVNEQFF. The sequenced part of the CDR3 DNA is TGTGCCAGCAGCACGGGACTAGCGGTCAATGAG.

The part of the CDR3 DNA that was read is TGTGCCAGTAGGAGTAACAGGGGTAGCTATGGC. Protein: CASRSNRGSYG. Given in full, the CDR3 is CASRSNRGSYGYTF. The chain couples TRBV19 to TRBJ1-2, with 7 bases identical to TRBD1. The read stops 3 residues short of the end of the CDR3; the missing end is completed from the germline J gene. J gave up 4 bases and V 6 bases, and 8 bases lay outside the gene matches. CDR3 length equals 14 residues. CDR1 is LNHDA, CDR2 SQIVND, per germline (reference sequence).

Judged by frequency, this clone is medium-sized. The read comes to an end 3 residues before the CDR3 does, leaving the germline J gene to fill in the end. The genes are TRBV18 and TRBJ2-6; D ambiguous. The CDR3 has 18 amino acids. Germline-derived CDR1 and CDR2 are KGHSH and LQKENI. V lost 5 bases, J lost 2 bases, and 19 bases lay in between. Incomplete CDR3 DNA: TGTGCCAGCTCAGGCAGGTTAAATCTTCCGGCTGGGGCCAACGTC. Translating gives CASSGRLNLPAGANV. In full, the CDR3 reads CASSGRLNLPAGANVLTF.

A word on this clone: Read coverage stops 3 residues before the CDR3 terminus; the germline J gene supplies the remainder. The chain combines TRBV7-3 with TRBJ2-3; 10 bases align to TRBD2. CDR3 length equals 15 residues. J was trimmed by 5 bases and V by 4 bases; bases with no gene match: 6. Germline CDR1 and CDR2: SGHTA and FQGTGA. The CDR3 spells CASSSSGGIRDTQYF. The covered CDR3 bases are TGTGCCAGCAGCTCTAGCGGGGGTATACGAGATACG.

Regarding this clone: From the germline J gene comes the end of the CDR3, since the read stops 3 residues before it. This chain links TRBV28 with TRBJ2-1, with TRBD1 matching 9 bases. Germline V CDR1 and CDR2: MDHEN, SYDVKM. The CDR3 is 14 residues long. After removal of 4 bases from V and 6 bases from J, the junction contained 4 bases not matched to a gene. Partial CDR3 DNA: TGTGCCAGCAGTTGGACAGGGGAATTCAATGAG. It encodes CASSWTGEFNE. In full, the CDR3 is CASSWTGEFNEQFF. The full variable domain, in which reference TRBV28 and TRBJ2-1 provide the parts outside the CDR3, is DVKVTQSSRYLVKRTGEKVFLECVQDMDHENMFWYRQDPGLGLRLIYFSYDVKMKEKGDIPEGYSVSREKKERFSLILESASTNQTSMYLCASSWTGEFNEQFFGPGTRLTVL.

The CDR3 DNA, read in part, is TGTGCCAGCAGCTCACTAGCGGGGGAACCGAGCACC. Protein sequence: CASSSLAGEPST. Given in full, the CDR3 is CASSSLAGEPSTYTF. This chain links TRBV7-2 with TRBJ1-2; the D gene is possibly TRBD1 (5 bases). The missing CDR3 end, 3 residues past where the read stops, is filled in from the germline J gene. There are 15 residues in the CDR3. Looked up from germline, CDR1 is SGHTA and CDR2 is FQGNSA.

The part of the CDR3 DNA that was read is TGTGCCTGGAGTGGGAGTAGGGAGGGGCTTAATGAAAAG. Encoded protein: CAWSGSREGLNEK. The entire CDR3 reads CAWSGSREGLNEKLFF. The chain carries TRBV30 and TRBJ2-2; 7 positions agree with TRBD2. The read terminates 3 residues before the CDR3 end, so the remaining end is supplied by the germline J gene. This CDR3 is built from 16 residues. CDR1 is GTSNPN, CDR2 SVGIG, per germline (reference sequence).

Regarding this clone: The read comes to an end 3 residues before the CDR3 does, leaving the germline J gene to fill in the end. The chain has TRBV7-9 and TRBJ1-4, with D unclear. The CDR3 length is 12 residues. V shed 5 bases and J shed 8 bases, with 9 bases lying between them. Germline loops: CDR1 SEHNR, CDR2 FQNEAQ (reference sequence). CDR3 bases read: TGTGCCAGCAGCGCCGGGTCGGAAAAA. Protein: CASSAGSEK. Given in full, the CDR3 is CASSAGSEKLFF.

Turning to this clone: Sequencing ends 3 residues short of the CDR3 end; the germline J gene provides the rest. This chain joins TRBV19 and TRBJ2-5; TRBD2 agrees at 12 bases. The CDR3 totals 18 residues. Losses at the gene ends were 8 bases for V and 2 bases for J; bases not matched to a gene: 15. From germline, CDR1 is LNHDA and CDR2 SQIVND (reference sequence). Incomplete CDR3 DNA: TGTGCCAGTGGCGACAGGGGAGCTAGCGGGGGGGAGCAAGAGACC. Amino acids: CASGDRGASGGEQET. The full-length CDR3 reads as CASGDRGASGGEQETQYF. The complete variable domain, with remaining parts taken from reference TRBV19 and TRBJ2-5, reads DGGITQSPKYLFRKEGQNVTLSCEQNLNHDAMYWYRQDPGQGLRLIYYSQIVNDFQKGDIAEGYSVSREKKESFPLTVTSAQKNPTAFYLCASGDRGASGGEQETQYFGPGTRLLVL.